A single sample gave rise to the 29 T cell receptor beta chains below, sequenced in a study of T cells after yellow fever vaccination. TCRdb called the 5' RACE reads again in MiXCR, with one record for every CDR3 protein. The sample lists some 120,000 distinct CDR3 sequences; roughly 15% were seen once. Specimen: CD8+ T cells sorted from PBMCs, collected 5 days after the yellow fever booster vaccination. The receptors originated from a young man who received the YFV17D yellow fever vaccine.

The rearrangement uses TRBV7-6 and TRBJ2-5, with 8 bases identical to TRBD2. The CDR3 runs 15 residues. The trim removed 2 bases at V and 5 bases at J, leaving 7 bases unmatched. In germline, CDR1 is SGHVS, CDR2 FNYEAQ. CDR3 in amino acids: CASSLSTGGQETQYF. The CDR3 bases are TGTGCCAGCAGCTTATCGACGGGGGGGCAGGAGACCCAGTACTTC.

This clonotype was seen only a few times. The CDR3 is CASSLVRGTPSQETQYF. The CDR3 DNA reads TGTGCCAGCAGCTTGGTTAGGGGGACCCCAAGCCAAGAGACCCAGTACTTC. The chain employs TRBV5-4 and TRBJ2-5; tentative D call: TRBD1 (6 bases). The V and J ends lost 0 bases and 1 base respectively, with 16 bases between them. Germline assignment: CDR1 SGHNT and CDR2 YYREEE (reference sequence). This CDR3 comprises 17 residues.

This chain joins TRBV10-3 and TRBJ2-1, with D perhaps TRBD2 (6 bases). Germline CDR1 and CDR2: ENHRY and SYGVKD. V dropped 6 bases and J dropped 6 bases, with 21 bases sitting between them. The CDR3 has 16 residues. DNA of the CDR3: TGTGCCATCAGGAGCCCACTAGCCGGTCGGGTCAATGAGCAGTTCTTC. Its protein is CAIRSPLAGRVNEQFF.

This clonotype was picked up a small number of times. The V gene is TRBV5-5, the J gene TRBJ2-3; D may be TRBD1 (6 bases). The germline V and J ends were trimmed by 0 bases and 0 bases, with 8 bases remaining between them. Germline CDR1 reads SGHKS; CDR2 reads YYEKEE (reference sequence). The length of the CDR3 is 15 residues. The CDR3 protein is CASSLGQVSTDTQYF. The DNA of the CDR3 is TGTGCCAGCAGCTTGGGACAGGTTAGCACAGATACGCAGTATTTT.

This clonotype was recorded a few times. In DNA, the CDR3 is TGCGCCAGCAGCCAAAGACAGGGAGATAGGGAGACCCAGTACTTC. Translating it yields CASSQRQGDRETQYF. V and J are TRBV4-1 and TRBJ2-5, with 7 bases matching TRBD1. The germline gives CDR1 MGHRA, CDR2 YSYEKL. There are 15 residues in the CDR3. V was clipped by 2 bases and J by 5 bases; unmatched bases: 8.

The chain recombines TRBV15 with TRBJ2-1; D might be TRBD1 or TRBD2, each matching 5 bases. Germline loops: CDR1 LNHNV, CDR2 YYDKDF (reference sequence). The CDR3 sequence is 17 residues long. Trimming left V 4 bases short and J 3 bases short, with 19 bases between. CDR3 sequence (DNA): TGTGCCACCAGCAAGGGCCCTCATGGGGGATACTACAATGAGCAGTTCTTC. Its protein product is CATSKGPHGGYYNEQFF.

The V call is TRBV5-4, the J call TRBJ1-2; perhaps TRBD1 as D (5 bases). CDR1 is SGHNT and CDR2 is YYREEE in the germline V gene (reference sequence). The CDR3 runs 12 residues. The V gene lost 4 bases and the J gene lost 5 bases, with 9 bases spanning the gap. CDR3 nucleotides: TGTGCCAGCAGCGGGGACGCTTATGGCTACACCTTC. The encoded protein is CASSGDAYGYTF.

The CDR3 sequence is CASSYGRNTEAFF. The CDR3 DNA is TGTGCCAGCAGTTACGGCCGGAACACTGAAGCTTTCTTT. This chain joins TRBV6-5 and TRBJ1-1; unclear D gene. The CDR3 has 13 residues. Trimming took off 2 bases at V and 1 base at J, with 5 bases between the two ends. In germline, CDR1 is MNHEY, CDR2 SVGAGI.

This clonotype was observed a few times. The chain recombines TRBV4-2 with TRBJ1-1, with 9 positions matching TRBD1. The CDR3 loop spans 15 amino acids. Germline loops: CDR1 LGHNA, CDR2 YNFKEQ. V gave up 1 base and J gave up 5 bases; unmatched junction bases: 5. The CDR3: CASSQVTGGKTEAFF. DNA for the CDR3: TGTGCCAGCAGCCAAGTGACAGGGGGTAAAACTGAAGCTTTCTTT.

The chain employs TRBV4-2 and TRBJ2-7; D perhaps matches TRBD2 (5 bases). Trimming removed 1 base from V and 5 bases from J, with 15 bases in between. The CDR3 length is 15 residues. In germline, CDR1 is LGHNA, CDR2 YNFKEQ. The CDR3 region is CASSQVGSAGHEQYF. CDR3 sequence (DNA): TGTGCCAGCAGCCAAGTTGGATCGGCGGGCCACGAGCAGTACTTC.

The CDR3 DNA follows: TGCAGTGCCCTCCGGGACGGAGCTAATCAGCCCCAGCATTTT. Amino acid sequence: CSALRDGANQPQHF. J is TRBJ1-5 and V is TRBV20-1; a weak D match, TRBD1 (5 bases). Between the trimmed V and J ends, which lost 6 bases and 4 bases, there was a span of 16 bases. This CDR3 is 14 amino acids long. Per the germline V gene, CDR1 is DFQATT and CDR2 is SNEGSKA (reference sequence).

The chain employs TRBV2 and TRBJ2-3; D unresolved. The CDR3 consists of 12 residues. Deletions cut 3 bases from V and 2 bases from J, with 3 bases between. Germline values: CDR1 SNHLY, CDR2 FYNNEI. CDR3: CASSDHTDTQYF. Here the CDR3 DNA reads TGTGCCAGCAGTGACCACACAGATACGCAGTATTTT.

The chain uses TRBV5-1 and TRBJ2-7; 9 positions match TRBD1. The CDR3 spans 16 residues. The V gene's germline CDR1 is SGHRS and CDR2 YFSETQ. With 4 bases clipped from V and 4 bases from J, the junction kept 12 bases outside the gene matches. The chain's CDR3 is CASSPDRGRQGYEQYF. The CDR3 DNA follows: TGCGCCAGCAGCCCCGACAGGGGGAGGCAGGGATACGAGCAGTACTTC.

V gene TRBV5-6 combines with J gene TRBJ2-1; D gene uncertain. The CDR3 covers 16 residues. Germline V lookup: CDR1 SGHDT, CDR2 YYEEEE. With 0 bases removed from V and 0 bases from J, the gap between germline ends came to 10 bases. The CDR3 DNA is TGTGCCAGCAGCTTGGTACCGCTTAGCTCCTACAATGAGCAGTTCTTC. Encoded protein: CASSLVPLSSYNEQFF.

V is TRBV6-5 and J is TRBJ2-3, with a tentative D call TRBD2 (6 bases). CDR1 is MNHEY, CDR2 SVGAGI, per germline. The V end lost 0 bases, the J end lost 7 bases, and 14 bases lay between the germline ends. The CDR3 contains 15 residues. In DNA form, the CDR3 reads TGTGCCAGCAGTTACTCTCTCCGGGGGACCAATACGCAGTATTTT. This sequence encodes CASSYSLRGTNTQYF.

This clonotype was detected only a few times. The chain employs TRBV7-2 and TRBJ1-2; 7 positions match TRBD1. J lost 3 bases, V lost 5 bases, and 9 bases had no gene match. CDR1 and CDR2 from the germline V gene are SGHTA and FQGNSA. The CDR3 is made up of 15 amino acids. CDR3 loop: CASSPRQGYYYGYTF. CDR3 bases: TGTGCCAGCAGCCCACGACAGGGCTATTACTATGGCTACACCTTC. Complete variable domain (other parts from reference TRBV7-2 and TRBJ1-2): GAGVSQSPSNKVTEKGKDVELRCDPISGHTALYWYRQSLGQGLEFLIYFQGNSAPDKSGLPSDRFSAERTGGSVSTLTIQRTQQEDSAVYLCASSPRQGYYYGYTFGSGTRLTVV.

The chain employs TRBV28 and TRBJ2-4; D is uncertain. Trimming removed 5 bases at V and 0 bases at J, with 5 bases between. The CDR3 is 13 amino acids. CDR1 is MDHEN, CDR2 SYDVKM, per germline. The CDR3 loop is CASSPVAKNIQYF. The CDR3 DNA is TGTGCCAGCAGTCCCGTAGCCAAAAACATTCAGTACTTC.

This clonotype was counted once. The chain combines TRBV12-3 or TRBV12-4 with TRBJ1-1, with a tentative D call TRBD1 (5 bases). The CDR3 loop spans 16 amino acids. Trimming left V 6 bases short and J 2 bases short, with 19 bases between. Here the CDR3 DNA reads TGTGCCAGCAGCAGAACAGGATATCCCCTAAACACTGAAGCTTTCTTT. It translates to CASSRTGYPLNTEAFF.

The chain couples TRBV6-5 to TRBJ2-1; no reliable D call. Germline V gene lookup returns CDR1 MNHEY and CDR2 SVGAGI. V gave up 2 bases and J gave up 3 bases, with 5 bases separating them. The length of the CDR3 is 13 residues. The CDR3 here is CASSYASYNEQFF. In DNA, the CDR3 is TGTGCCAGCAGTTACGCCAGCTACAATGAGCAGTTCTTC.

The genes are TRBV4-3 and TRBJ2-1; the D is unclear. V was clipped by 1 base and J by 5 bases, with 21 bases between them. CDR3 size: 18 residues. Germline loops: CDR1 LGHNA, CDR2 YSLEER. CDR3 DNA sequence: TGCGCCAGCAGCCAAGCCACGGACGCGCGGCTTTTCCACAATGAGCAGTTCTTC. Encoded protein: CASSQATDARLFHNEQFF.

V gene TRBV7-9 combines with J gene TRBJ2-7, with 12 bases aligning to TRBD2. With 5 bases clipped from V and 3 bases from J, the junction kept 5 bases outside the gene matches. The CDR3 has 15 amino acids. Germline loops: CDR1 SEHNR, CDR2 FQNEAQ (reference sequence). The chain's CDR3 is CASSGPGLAGYEQYV. The CDR3 DNA follows: TGTGCCAGCAGCGGCCCGGGACTAGCGGGCTACGAGCAGTACGTC.

At least ten counts were recorded for this clonotype. This chain connects TRBV4-3 to TRBJ2-1; D may be TRBD1 or TRBD2 (5 bases each). Germline CDR1 and CDR2: LGHNA and YSLEER. The CDR3 sequence is 13 residues long. Trimming took 4 bases from V and 2 from J, leaving 6 bases between them. The CDR3 protein is CASSLGAYNEQFF. For the CDR3, the DNA is TGCGCCAGCAGCCTGGGGGCCTACAATGAGCAGTTCTTC.

This clonotype was detected a few times. As DNA, the CDR3 is TGCGCCAGCAGCCAGCGCCGGGACTGGAGTCAGCCCCAGCATTTT. It encodes CASSQRRDWSQPQHF. V and J are TRBV4-1 and TRBJ1-5; weak D call: TRBD1 (5 bases). The CDR3 has 15 residues. The germline V gene has CDR1 MGHRA and CDR2 YSYEKL. The V and J ends lost 3 bases and 6 bases respectively, with 15 bases between them.

This clonotype was seen at least ten times. The chain combines TRBV7-9 with TRBJ2-7; 8 bases are a match to TRBD2. This CDR3 is built from 13 residues. From germline, CDR1 is SEHNR and CDR2 FQNEAQ (reference sequence). J gave up 6 bases and V 8 bases, and 9 bases lay outside the gene matches. CDR3 region: CASAPAGVGEQYF. Written as DNA, the CDR3 is TGTGCCAGCGCCCCAGCGGGGGTCGGCGAGCAGTACTTC.

Only a few counts were recorded for this clonotype. The genes are TRBV4-1 and TRBJ1-2; 7 nucleotides match TRBD1. The germline gives CDR1 MGHRA, CDR2 YSYEKL. Trimming took 7 bases from V and 7 from J; bases not matched to a gene: 12. The CDR3 covers 14 residues. CDR3 region: CASNGVDRDSGYTF. The CDR3 DNA is TGCGCCAGCAACGGGGTAGACAGGGATTCTGGCTACACCTTC.

This clonotype was seen a few times. The chain links TRBV4-2 to TRBJ2-3; 9 bases map to TRBD2. V trimming: 0 bases; J trimming: 6 bases; junction bases outside the gene matches: 13. This CDR3 has 18 residues. Germline V gene data show CDR1 as LGHNA and CDR2 as YNFKEQ. CDR3 sequence: CASSQDKMARGGMDTQYF. In DNA form, the CDR3 reads TGTGCCAGCAGCCAAGATAAGATGGCGCGGGGGGGCATGGATACGCAGTATTTT.

The chain joins TRBV4-3 to TRBJ2-1; 8 bases match TRBD2. V was pared by 3 bases and J by 7 bases, with 14 bases of the junction left unmatched. CDR1 is LGHNA, CDR2 YSLEER, per germline. The CDR3 totals 17 residues. The CDR3 region has the DNA TGCGCCAGCAGCCAGGAGGTAGCGGGATTAGACCAGAATGAGCAGTTCTTC. Translated, it gives CASSQEVAGLDQNEQFF.

The rearrangement uses TRBV11-3 and TRBJ2-2, with 11 bases matching TRBD2. The CDR3 consists of 15 residues. CDR1 is SGHNT and CDR2 is YENEEA in the germline V gene. J gave up 6 bases and V 4 bases, and 4 bases lay outside the gene matches. CDR3 sequence (DNA): TGTGCCAGCAGCTCTCGACTAGCGGGACCCGGGGAGCTGTTTTTT. Its translation: CASSSRLAGPGELFF.

The genes are TRBV20-1 and TRBJ2-7, with D perhaps TRBD1 (5 bases). Germline V gene lookup returns CDR1 DFQATT and CDR2 SNEGSKA (reference sequence). The V end lost 3 bases, the J end lost 7 bases, and 13 bases lay between the germline ends. The CDR3 covers 12 residues. The CDR3 DNA sequence: TGCAGTGCTAGGGCAATAAGGGGTGAGCAGTACGTC. Encoded protein: CSARAIRGEQYV.